This T cell receptor (beta chain) came from a study of T cell repertoires in cytomegalovirus infection. The sample holds many counts of this clonotype. Its cognate antigen is unknown. This CDR3 comprises 15 residues. Germline-derived CDR1 and CDR2 are SGHTA and FQGNSA. The V end was cut by 6 bases, the J end by 5 bases, with 17 bases between. TCRdb processed the reads anew with MiXCR; each CDR3 protein has one entry. Among 750,000 to 950,000 distinct CDR3 sequences, 25% to 35% were seen once, and the ten largest hold approximately 14%. The sequence came from a human donor in good health (CMV status not recorded). Some clones in this sample may be carry-over from other donors' samples. The sequencing here drew on cultured CD8+ T cells from PBMCs, taken from culture after CMV antigen stimulation. V gene TRBV7-2 combines with J gene TRBJ2-1; TRBD2 might be the D (6 bases). CDR3 DNA sequence: TGTGCCAGCAGGAAAGAGCGGGCCCTTCACAATGAGCAGTTCTTC. Protein: CASRKERALHNEQFF.